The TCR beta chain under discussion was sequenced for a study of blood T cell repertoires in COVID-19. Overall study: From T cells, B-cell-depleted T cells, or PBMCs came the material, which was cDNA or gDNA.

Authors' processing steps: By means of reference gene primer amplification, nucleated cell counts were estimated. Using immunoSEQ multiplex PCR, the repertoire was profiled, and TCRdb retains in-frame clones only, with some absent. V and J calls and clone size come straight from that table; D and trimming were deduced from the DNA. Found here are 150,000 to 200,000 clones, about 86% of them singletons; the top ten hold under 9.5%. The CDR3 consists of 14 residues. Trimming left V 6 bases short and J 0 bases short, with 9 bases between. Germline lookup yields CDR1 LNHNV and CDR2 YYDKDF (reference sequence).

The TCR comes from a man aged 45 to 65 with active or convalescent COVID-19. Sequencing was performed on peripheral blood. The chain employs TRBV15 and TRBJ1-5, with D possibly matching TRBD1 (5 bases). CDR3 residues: CATRSGDSNQPQHF. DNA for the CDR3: TGTGCCACCAGGTCGGGGGATAGCAATCAGCCCCAGCATTTT. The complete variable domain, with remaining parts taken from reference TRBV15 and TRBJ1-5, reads DAMVIQNPRYQVTQFGKPVTLSCSQTLNHNVMYWYQQKSSQAPKLLFHYYDKDFNNEADTPDNFQSRRPNTSFCFLDIRSPGLGDTAMYLCATRSGDSNQPQHFGDGTRLSIL.